This TCR beta chain is from a study of shared clonotypes between healthy human individuals. Produced via immunoSEQ multiplex PCR; TCRdb's table is partial and in-frame only. In the table there are around 2,000,000 clones, around 96% of which are singletons. Positive CCR7 selection of CD45RO-negative cells yielded the naive CD8 cells, and terminally differentiated effector memory CD45RA+ cells were excluded. The CDR3 covers 16 residues. V dropped 4 bases and J dropped 7; count of bases not matched to a gene: 9. Germline assignment: CDR1 SEHNR and CDR2 FQNEAQ (reference sequence). Sequenced: naive CD8+ T cells sorted from blood. This chain connects TRBV7-9 to TRBJ2-2, with 10 bases aligning to TRBD1. This receptor was identified in a man aged 18 to 35 in good health. CDR3 DNA sequence: TGTGCCAGCAGCTCCAATGGACAGGGGGAAAACGGGGAGCTGTTTTTT. Its protein is CASSSNGQGENGELFF.